This T cell receptor (beta chain) was profiled in a study of identical twins' blood T cells. CDR1 is MNHEY and CDR2 is SVGAGI in the germline V gene. CDR3 length: 16 residues. Trimming cost V 1 base and J 2 bases; bases outside gene matches: 5. This clonotype occurred a few times. In TCRdb, the 5' RACE reads were re-called with MiXCR into one record per CDR3 protein. The repertoire holds hundreds of thousands of distinct CDR3 sequences, with 28% as singletons. The sequenced sample was PBMCs. The source of this sequence is a woman between 18 and 49 years old in good health. The rearrangement links TRBV6-5 to TRBJ1-1; 9 bases fit TRBD1. CDR3 sequence reads: CASSYYGTGRNTEAFF. As DNA, the CDR3 is TGTGCCAGCAGTTACTACGGGACAGGGAGAAACACTGAAGCTTTCTTT.